This T cell receptor (beta chain) was captured in a study of blood T cell repertoires in COVID-19. Study summary: The samples span acute and convalescent COVID-19 from the United States, Italy and Spain. The analysed material was cDNA or gDNA that came from T cells, B-cell-depleted T cells, or PBMCs.

As handled by the study authors: Researchers report that nucleated cell counts were estimated from reference gene primer amplification. Sequenced by immunoSEQ multiplex PCR; TCRdb stores in-frame clones only, minus some. That table gives V, J and clone size, and the DNA gave D and trimming. The sample yields under 200,000 clones, around 86% seen once. V lost 0 bases to trimming and J lost 13 bases, with 16 bases between them. Germline CDR1 reads LGHNA; CDR2 reads YNFKEQ. The CDR3 sequence is 15 residues long. While infection was still active, Seattle patients were enrolled and then followed longitudinally.

The V call is TRBV4-2, the J call TRBJ1-6, with D tentatively TRBD1 (6 bases). Sample: peripheral blood. The source is a man between 60 and 75 years old with COVID-19, enrolled during active disease. In nucleotides, the CDR3 is TGTGCCAGCAGCCAAGAGGGGGCGGGTCAGCGGCCCCTCCACTTT. This codes for CASSQEGAGQRPLHF.